These T cell receptor beta chains were read from a single sample in a study of CXCR3-negative and CXCR3-positive naive CD8 T cells. TCRdb reprocessed the 5' RACE reads, keeping one entry per CDR3 protein, no DNA. The data show 55,000 to 70,000 distinct CDR3 sequences, and the top ten clones hold more than 0.5%. Sample: naive CXCR3+ CD8+ T cells from blood. The receptors were sampled from a human donor in good health. Some clones in this sample may be carry-over from other donors' samples. Both conserved end residues are part of each CDR3.

TRBJ2-3,TRBV7-9,CASGGLAGTDTQYF
TRBJ1-1,TRBV13,CASSFLTGGAEAFF
TRBJ2-1,TRBV19,CASNMGGSEQFF
TRBJ2-1,TRBV4-1,CASSQVRVNEQFF
TRBJ1-4,TRBV15,CATSRGGLGIEEKLFF
TRBJ2-7,TRBV28,CASSHPPRVPNIVIYEQYF
TRBJ2-7,TRBV5-1,CASSLQTSSYEQYF
TRBJ2-7,TRBV19,CASTFSYTGGEKDYEQYF
TRBJ2-1,TRBV7-9,CASNLQGAYNEQFF
TRBJ2-1,TRBV5-1,CASSSSSSSYNEQFF
TRBJ2-1,TRBV12-3/TRBV12-4,CASMPSSYNEQFF
TRBJ1-2,TRBV28,CASSSLYRPWEGYTF
TRBJ2-7,TRBV7-2,CASSAEVQGGGEQYF
TRBJ2-1,TRBV7-2,CASTRTGDEQFF
TRBJ1-1,TRBV29-1,CSVEDGGTEAFF
TRBJ1-4,TRBV10-3,CAISDGGDATNEKLFF
TRBJ2-7,TRBV3-1,CASSQEFGHEQYF